The 22 T cell receptor beta chains below come from one sample, sequenced in a study of cytotoxic CD8 clonotypes in ibrutinib-treated CLL. Clones were read by immunoSEQ multiplex PCR, and TCRdb kept only the in-frame ones, dropping some. The sample includes roughly 250,000 clones, roughly 74% of them seen just once. The sequences come from PBMCs, collected after 24 months of ibrutinib treatment. Receptors were obtained from a human donor with chronic lymphocytic leukemia.

The V gene is TRBV29-1, the J gene TRBJ2-5; 10 bases agree with TRBD2. J was trimmed by 5 bases and V by 8 bases; bases with no gene match: 14. This CDR3 region has 15 residues. Looked up from germline, CDR1 is SQVTM and CDR2 is ANQGSEA. This CDR3 reads CSLFLASGSRETQYF. The CDR3 DNA is TGCAGCCTGTTTTTAGCTAGCGGGAGCCGGGAGACCCAGTACTTC. Using reference TRBV29-1 and TRBJ2-5 for the parts outside the CDR3, the full variable domain is SAVISQKPSRDICQRGTSLTIQCQVDSQVTMMFWYRQQPGQSLTLIATANQGSEATYESGFVIDKFPISRPNLTFSTLTVSNMSPEDSSIYLCSLFLASGSRETQYFGPGTRLLVL.

V is TRBV6-5 and J is TRBJ1-5; D is uncertain. The CDR3 has 14 residues. V lost 0 bases to trimming and J lost 7 bases, with 10 bases between them. Germline CDR1 is MNHEY and CDR2 is SVGAGI. CDR3 amino acids: CASSYSGLKQPQHF. CDR3 coding DNA: TGTGCCAGCAGTTACTCGGGTTTAAAGCAGCCCCAGCATTTT.

This rearrangement joins TRBV18 to TRBJ2-1; D may be TRBD1 (5 bases). This CDR3 contains 13 residues. CDR1 and CDR2 (germline): KGHSH, LQKENI. V was trimmed by 2 bases and J by 7 bases, leaving 9 bases between them. CDR3 protein: CASSPGARNEQFF. The CDR3 DNA reads as TGTGCCAGCTCACCAGGGGCTAGGAATGAGCAGTTCTTC.

The CDR3 DNA sequence: TGTGCCAGCAGTGAAAACCTCGCGGGAGAAGAGACCCAGTACTTC. This codes for CASSENLAGEETQYF. This chain uses TRBV25-1 with TRBJ2-5, with TRBD2 matching over 7 bases. The CDR3 has 15 amino acids. Germline V gene data show CDR1 as MGHDK and CDR2 as SYGVNS. V lost 2 bases and J lost 3; bases outside the gene matches: 6.

V usage is TRBV11-3 and J usage is TRBJ2-5; the match to TRBD1 covers 10 bases. Germline values: CDR1 SGHNT, CDR2 YENEEA. Trimming removed 5 bases from V and 3 bases from J; junction bases left unmatched: 6. The CDR3 has 15 residues. The CDR3 DNA sequence: TGTGCCAGCAGCCCCGGGACAGGGGTTAAAGAGACCCAGTACTTC. This sequence encodes CASSPGTGVKETQYF.

This rearrangement joins TRBV27 to TRBJ2-7, with TRBD2 matching 8 bases. The CDR3 sequence is 17 residues long. The germline V gene encodes CDR1 MNHEY and CDR2 SMNVEV (reference sequence). V lost 8 bases and J lost 5; bases outside the gene matches: 20. The CDR3 DNA sequence: TGTGCCAGCGCTAACATAGCGGGACTGGGAGACGGGGACGAGCAGTACTTC. As protein: CASANIAGLGDGDEQYF.

The V call is TRBV19, the J call TRBJ2-7; 9 bases align to TRBD1. Losses at the gene ends were 3 bases for V and 2 bases for J; bases not matched to a gene: 5. This CDR3 region has 15 residues. Germline V gene lookup returns CDR1 LNHDA and CDR2 SQIVND (reference sequence). CDR3 loop: CASSMRTGDAYEQYF. The CDR3, as DNA: TGTGCCAGTAGTATGCGGACAGGGGACGCCTACGAGCAGTACTTC.

The chain is built from TRBV5-1 and TRBJ1-1; TRBD1 is a possible D gene (5 bases). The CDR3 covers 16 residues. V lost 3 bases to trimming and J lost 6 bases, with 21 bases between them. The germline V gene encodes CDR1 SGHRS and CDR2 YFSETQ. The CDR3 DNA follows: TGCGCCAGCAGCTCGGAAAGGACACCGTTGTTCGCTGAAGCTTTCTTT. Translating it yields CASSSERTPLFAEAFF.

The gene calls are TRBV9 and TRBJ2-3, with TRBD2 identical over 8 bases. Trimming cost V 3 bases and J 2 bases; bases outside gene matches: 5. CDR1 and CDR2 from the germline V gene are SGDLS and YYNGEE. This CDR3 is built from 15 residues. The DNA for the CDR3 is TGTGCCAGCAGCGAACTAGCGGAGATCACAGATACGCAGTATTTT. It is translated as CASSELAEITDTQYF. Full variable domain (missing parts from reference TRBV9 and TRBJ2-3): DSGVTQTPKHLITATGQRVTLRCSPRSGDLSVYWYQQSLDQGLQFLIQYYNGEERAKGNILERFSAQQFPDLHSELNLSSLELGDSALYFCASSELAEITDTQYFGPGTRLTVL.

The chain employs TRBV20-1 and TRBJ2-7, with D uncertain. Germline values: CDR1 DFQATT, CDR2 SNEGSKA (reference sequence). This CDR3 has 8 amino acids. Trimming shortened V by 8 bases and J by 7 bases, and 6 bases separated the two germline ends. Here the CDR3 DNA reads TGCAGTAACGGTGAGCAGTACTTC. Translated: CSNGEQYF.

This clone has a handful of counts. The CDR3 reads CASSRASGSTDTQYF. In nucleotides, the CDR3 is TGTGCCAGCAGTCGTGCCAGCGGGAGCACAGATACGCAGTATTTT. The chain joins TRBV27 to TRBJ2-3; D is possibly TRBD2 (6 bases). This CDR3 region has 15 residues. Germline loops: CDR1 MNHEY, CDR2 SMNVEV (reference sequence). Trimming removed 5 bases from V and 0 bases from J, with 12 bases in between.

The rearrangement uses TRBV30 and TRBJ2-3; D unclear. The germline CDR1 and CDR2 sequences are GTSNPN and SVGIG (reference sequence). CDR3 length: 13 amino acids. The V end lost 5 bases, the J end lost 6 bases, and 15 bases lay between the germline ends. CDR3 in amino acids: CAWSKENGDTQYF. DNA of the CDR3: TGTGCCTGGTCTAAGGAGAACGGGGATACGCAGTATTTT.

The genes are TRBV10-1 and TRBJ2-3; D remains ambiguous. Between the trimmed V and J ends, which lost 5 bases and 2 bases, there was a span of 8 bases. Germline V gene lookup returns CDR1 WNHNN and CDR2 SYGVQD (reference sequence). The CDR3 is 13 residues long. CDR3 sequence reads: CASSPLITDTQYF. The CDR3 bases are TGCGCCAGCAGTCCCCTAATCACAGATACGCAGTATTTT.

The chain carries TRBV28 and TRBJ1-2; TRBD1 agrees at 10 bases. CDR1 is MDHEN and CDR2 is SYDVKM in the germline V gene. The trim removed 5 bases at V and 8 bases at J, leaving 5 bases unmatched. The CDR3 extends over 13 amino acids. CDR3 nucleotide sequence: TGTGCCAGCAGTAGGACAGGGGGGAGAGGCTACACCTTC. Encoded protein: CASSRTGGRGYTF.

This chain uses TRBV5-6 with TRBJ2-7; 13 bases map to TRBD2. Unmatched junction bases numbered 5, after V lost 5 bases and J lost 9 bases. This CDR3 is built from 13 residues. The V gene's germline CDR1 is SGHDT and CDR2 YYEEEE. The CDR3: CASRYGLAGAQYF. CDR3 coding DNA: TGTGCCAGCAGGTATGGACTAGCGGGAGCGCAGTACTTC.

The chain joins TRBV9 to TRBJ1-4; D unclear. The CDR3 consists of 16 residues. CDR1 is SGDLS, CDR2 YYNGEE, per germline. Trimming took 1 base from V and 0 from J, leaving 10 bases between them. CDR3 sequence reads: CASSVNPEATNEKLFF. In DNA form, the CDR3 reads TGTGCCAGCAGCGTAAACCCAGAGGCAACTAATGAAAAACTGTTTTTT. The whole variable domain, filled in from reference TRBV9 and TRBJ1-4, reads DSGVTQTPKHLITATGQRVTLRCSPRSGDLSVYWYQQSLDQGLQFLIQYYNGEERAKGNILERFSAQQFPDLHSELNLSSLELGDSALYFCASSVNPEATNEKLFFGSGTQLSVL.

This chain connects TRBV25-1 to TRBJ2-7, with TRBD2 identical over 10 bases. The V and J ends lost 6 bases and 3 bases, in that order; junction bases with no gene match: 5. The CDR3 extends over 14 amino acids. The germline CDR1 and CDR2 sequences are MGHDK and SYGVNS. This CDR3 reads CASRTSGLHYEQYF. The CDR3 nucleotides read TGTGCCAGCAGGACTAGCGGGCTACACTACGAGCAGTACTTC.

The chain employs TRBV27 and TRBJ2-5; D remains unclear. This CDR3 has 13 amino acids. Germline values: CDR1 MNHEY, CDR2 SMNVEV (reference sequence). The ends were cut back, 1 base at V and 5 bases at J, with 8 bases in the middle. The CDR3 sequence: CASSLWGTETQYF. Here the CDR3 DNA reads TGTGCCAGCAGTTTATGGGGAACGGAGACCCAGTACTTC.

This clone was seen once. This chain joins TRBV27 and TRBJ1-2; 8 bases match TRBD1. This CDR3 comprises 14 residues. V lost 6 bases, J lost 6 bases, and 9 bases stayed unmatched. CDR1 and CDR2 (germline): MNHEY, SMNVEV (reference sequence). The CDR3 region is CASSPDREGDGYTF. As DNA, the CDR3 is TGTGCCAGCAGCCCGGACAGGGAAGGAGATGGCTACACCTTC.

In nucleotides, the CDR3 is TGCGCCAGCAGCTTGGGGCGGGACTACGAGCAGTACTTC. The encoded protein is CASSLGRDYEQYF. This rearrangement joins TRBV5-1 to TRBJ2-7; perhaps TRBD2 as D (6 bases). CDR1 and CDR2 (germline): SGHRS, YFSETQ. This CDR3 contains 13 residues. Trimming cost V 0 bases and J 3 bases, with 7 bases left between them.

V and J are TRBV5-1 and TRBJ1-1, with 10 positions matching TRBD1. The germline gives CDR1 SGHRS, CDR2 YFSETQ. This CDR3 is 17 amino acids long. Trimming took 2 bases from V and 4 from J; bases not matched to a gene: 11. CDR3 in amino acids: CASSFQPGQGTGTEAFF. CDR3 coding DNA: TGCGCCAGCAGCTTTCAACCGGGACAGGGGACCGGCACTGAAGCTTTCTTT.

The chain carries TRBV7-9 and TRBJ2-5; 9 nucleotides line up with TRBD1. The CDR3 spans 14 residues. Germline V lookup: CDR1 SEHNR, CDR2 FQNEAQ (reference sequence). The ends lost 4 bases at V and 7 bases at J; junction bases unmatched: 7. CDR3 DNA sequence: TGTGCCAGCAGCTCGCCTGGGACAGGGAGGACCCAGTACTTC. It yields the protein CASSSPGTGRTQYF.